This T cell receptor (beta chain) was identified during a study of spatial heterogeneity in lung cancer. Overall study results and limits: Intratumoral expanded alpha and beta TCR counts were found to track tumor mutation counts.

This clonotype was observed at least ten times. Antigen: not known. From germline, CDR1 is MGHRA and CDR2 YSYEKL. The CDR3 has 14 amino acids. Trimming took 0 bases from V and 6 from J, leaving 6 bases between them. In TCRdb, the 5' RACE reads were re-called with MiXCR into one record per CDR3 protein. This table has a few thousand distinct CDR3 sequences, around 8.7% appearing once. The time point denotes: sample taken at primary tumor resection. Sequencing was performed on whole RNA extracted from tumor and nontumor lung tissue, or from frozen PBMC, and the material was left unsorted. The clonotype originates from a male donor with early-stage non-small cell lung cancer. The chain combines TRBV4-1 with TRBJ1-6; the D is unclear. The sequences come from lung tumor tissue, collected at surgery. The CDR3 DNA follows: TGCGCCAGCAGCCAAGACAGGTTTAATTCACCCCTCCACTTT. Translated: CASSQDRFNSPLHF.